Sequencing of this T cell receptor beta chain was carried out in a study of blood T cell repertoires in COVID-19. Germline V CDR1 and CDR2: SGHDT, YYEEEE. The CDR3 is 16 residues long. Germline trimming cut 5 bases from V and 4 bases from J; bases unmatched to any gene: 11. Here immunoSEQ multiplex PCR was the method, and the copy in TCRdb shows in-frame clones only, minus some. The table has more than 200,000 clones, 86% seen once. The V and J genes are TRBV5-6 and TRBJ2-2; 7 nucleotides line up with TRBD1. Sequenced material: PBMCs or T cells enriched from blood (not recorded which). The source is a man between 40 and 49 years old who had recovered from COVID-19. The CDR3 sequence is CASSSPVTGATGELFF. The CDR3 DNA reads as TGTGCCAGCAGTTCTCCGGTCACAGGGGCCACCGGGGAGCTGTTTTTT.